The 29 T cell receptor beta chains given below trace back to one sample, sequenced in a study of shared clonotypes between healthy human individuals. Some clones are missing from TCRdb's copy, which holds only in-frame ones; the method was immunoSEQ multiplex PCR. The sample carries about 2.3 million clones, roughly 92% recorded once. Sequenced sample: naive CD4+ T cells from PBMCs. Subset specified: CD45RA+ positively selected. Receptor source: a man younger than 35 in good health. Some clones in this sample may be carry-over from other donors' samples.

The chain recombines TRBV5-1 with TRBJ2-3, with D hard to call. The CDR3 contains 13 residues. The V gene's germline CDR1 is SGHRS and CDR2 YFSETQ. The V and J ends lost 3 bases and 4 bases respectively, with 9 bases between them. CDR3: CASSSGVPDTQYF. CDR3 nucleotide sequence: TGCGCCAGCAGCTCAGGAGTACCAGATACGCAGTATTTT.

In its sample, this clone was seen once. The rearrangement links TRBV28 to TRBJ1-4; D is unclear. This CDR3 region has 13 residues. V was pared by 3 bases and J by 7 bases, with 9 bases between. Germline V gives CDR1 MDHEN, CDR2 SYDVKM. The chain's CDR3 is CASSFSTVEKLFF. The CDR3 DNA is TGTGCCAGCAGTTTTTCTACAGTTGAAAAACTGTTTTTT.

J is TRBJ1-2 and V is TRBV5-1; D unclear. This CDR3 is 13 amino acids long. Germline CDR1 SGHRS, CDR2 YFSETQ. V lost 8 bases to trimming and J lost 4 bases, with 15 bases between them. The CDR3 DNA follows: TGCGCCAGTACTGGTCCGGGGTTCTATGGCTACACCTTC. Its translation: CASTGPGFYGYTF.

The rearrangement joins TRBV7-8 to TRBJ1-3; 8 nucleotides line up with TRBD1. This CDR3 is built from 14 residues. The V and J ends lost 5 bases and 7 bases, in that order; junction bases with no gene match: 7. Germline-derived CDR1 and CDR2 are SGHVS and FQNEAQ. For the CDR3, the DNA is TGTGCCAGCAGCCGTGACAGGGGCTGGAACACCATATATTTT. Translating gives CASSRDRGWNTIYF.

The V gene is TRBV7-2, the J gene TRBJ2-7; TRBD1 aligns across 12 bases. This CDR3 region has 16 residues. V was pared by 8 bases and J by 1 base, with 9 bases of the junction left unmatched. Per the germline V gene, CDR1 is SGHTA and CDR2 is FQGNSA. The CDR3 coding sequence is TGTGCCAGCTCACCCGGGGGACAGGGGGCTTCCTACGAGCAGTACTTC. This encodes CASSPGGQGASYEQYF.

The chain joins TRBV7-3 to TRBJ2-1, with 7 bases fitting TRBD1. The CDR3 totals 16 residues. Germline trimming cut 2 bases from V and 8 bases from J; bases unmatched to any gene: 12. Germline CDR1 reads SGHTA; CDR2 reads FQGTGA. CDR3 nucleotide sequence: TGTGCCAGCAGCTTAGTTTGGACAGGACGTACAGATGAGCAGTTCTTC. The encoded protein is CASSLVWTGRTDEQFF.

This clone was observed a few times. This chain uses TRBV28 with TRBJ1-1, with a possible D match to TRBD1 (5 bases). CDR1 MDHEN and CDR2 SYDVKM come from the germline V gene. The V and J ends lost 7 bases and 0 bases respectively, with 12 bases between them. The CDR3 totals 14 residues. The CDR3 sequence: CASKTGGVNTEAFF. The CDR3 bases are TGTGCCAGCAAGACGGGGGGAGTGAACACTGAAGCTTTCTTT.

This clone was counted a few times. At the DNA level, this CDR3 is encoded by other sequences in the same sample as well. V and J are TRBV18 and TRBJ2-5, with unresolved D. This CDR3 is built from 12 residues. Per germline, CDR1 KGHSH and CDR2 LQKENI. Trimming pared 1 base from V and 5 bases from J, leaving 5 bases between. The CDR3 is CASSPLVETQYF. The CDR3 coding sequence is TGTGCCAGCTCACCACTAGTGGAGACCCAGTACTTC.

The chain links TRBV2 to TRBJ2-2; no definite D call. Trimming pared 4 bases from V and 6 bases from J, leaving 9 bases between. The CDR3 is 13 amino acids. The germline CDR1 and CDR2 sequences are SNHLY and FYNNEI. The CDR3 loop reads CASSAIGAGELFF. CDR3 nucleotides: TGTGCCAGCAGTGCGATCGGCGCCGGGGAGCTGTTTTTT.

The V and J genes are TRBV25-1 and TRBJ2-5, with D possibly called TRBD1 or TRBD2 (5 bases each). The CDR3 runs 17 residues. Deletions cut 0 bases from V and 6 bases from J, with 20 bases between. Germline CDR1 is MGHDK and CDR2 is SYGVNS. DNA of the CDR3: TGTGCCAGCAGTGAATATTCCTCACTAAGAGGGGCGAAGACCCAGTACTTC. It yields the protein CASSEYSSLRGAKTQYF.

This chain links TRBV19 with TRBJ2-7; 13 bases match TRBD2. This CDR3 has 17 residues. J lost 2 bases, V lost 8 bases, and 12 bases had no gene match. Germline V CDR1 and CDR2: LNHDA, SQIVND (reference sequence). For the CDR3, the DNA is TGTGCCAGTTCCAGGACTAGCGGGAGATGGGTCCCCTACGAGCAGTACTTC. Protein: CASSRTSGRWVPYEQYF.

The CDR3 sequence: CASSYTGLRGYEQYF. The CDR3 nucleotides are TGTGCCAGCAGCTATACGGGACTAAGAGGCTACGAGCAGTACTTC. The V gene is TRBV7-8, the J gene TRBJ2-7; 7 bases map to TRBD2. The germline CDR1 and CDR2 sequences are SGHVS and FQNEAQ. This CDR3 contains 15 residues. V gave up 4 bases and J gave up 3 bases; unmatched junction bases: 9.

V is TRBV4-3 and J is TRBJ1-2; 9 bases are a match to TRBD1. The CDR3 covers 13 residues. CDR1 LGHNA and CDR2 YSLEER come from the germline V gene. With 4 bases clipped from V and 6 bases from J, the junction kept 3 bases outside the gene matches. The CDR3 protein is CASSPGTGNGYTF. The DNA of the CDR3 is TGCGCCAGCAGCCCCGGGACAGGGAATGGCTACACCTTC.

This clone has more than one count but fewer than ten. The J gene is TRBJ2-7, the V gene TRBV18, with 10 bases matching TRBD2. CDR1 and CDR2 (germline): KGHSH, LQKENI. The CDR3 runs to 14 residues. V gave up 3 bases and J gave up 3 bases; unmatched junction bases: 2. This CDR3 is CASSPGLAIYEQYF. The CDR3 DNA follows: TGTGCCAGCTCACCGGGACTAGCGATCTACGAGCAGTACTTC.

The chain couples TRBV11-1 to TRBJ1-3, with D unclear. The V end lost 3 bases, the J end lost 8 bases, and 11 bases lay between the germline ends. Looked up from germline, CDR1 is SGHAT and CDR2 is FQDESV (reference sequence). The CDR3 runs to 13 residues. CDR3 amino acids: CASSFGRPDTIYF. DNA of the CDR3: TGTGCCAGCAGCTTCGGTCGTCCAGACACCATATATTTT.

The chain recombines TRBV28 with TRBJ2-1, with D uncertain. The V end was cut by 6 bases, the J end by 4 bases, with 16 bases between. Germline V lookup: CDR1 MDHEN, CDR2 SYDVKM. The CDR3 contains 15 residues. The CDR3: CASRGRARNYNEQFF. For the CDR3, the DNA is TGTGCCAGCAGGGGTCGGGCTCGTAATTACAATGAGCAGTTCTTC.

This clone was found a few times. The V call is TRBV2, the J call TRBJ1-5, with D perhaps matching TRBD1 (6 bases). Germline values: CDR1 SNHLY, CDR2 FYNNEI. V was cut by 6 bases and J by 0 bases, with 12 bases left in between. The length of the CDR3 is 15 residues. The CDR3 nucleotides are TGTGCCAGCAGCGAGGACAGCTATAGCAATCAGCCCCAGCATTTT. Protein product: CASSEDSYSNQPQHF.

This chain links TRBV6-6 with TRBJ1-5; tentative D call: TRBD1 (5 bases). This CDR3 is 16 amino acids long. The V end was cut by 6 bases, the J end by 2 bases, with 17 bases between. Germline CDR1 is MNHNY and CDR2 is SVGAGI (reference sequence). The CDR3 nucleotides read TGTGCCAGCAGACTCCCGGAAGGGACGGGCAATCAGCCCCAGCATTTT. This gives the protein CASRLPEGTGNQPQHF.

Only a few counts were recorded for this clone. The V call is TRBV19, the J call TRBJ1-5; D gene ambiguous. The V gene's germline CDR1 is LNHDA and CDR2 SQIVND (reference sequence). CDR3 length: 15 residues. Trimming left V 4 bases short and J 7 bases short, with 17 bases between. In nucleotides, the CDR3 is TGTGCCAGTAGTACTGGGAAATCACGGCCACAGCCCCAGCATTTT. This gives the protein CASSTGKSRPQPQHF.

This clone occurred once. CDR3 amino acids: CAIRETSATYEQYF. CDR3 nucleotides: TGTGCCATCAGGGAGACTAGCGCCACCTACGAGCAGTACTTC. The rearrangement uses TRBV10-3 and TRBJ2-7, with 8 bases that match TRBD2. The V gene end was trimmed by 6 bases and the J gene end by 2 bases; junction bases not matched to a gene: 6. Germline V gives CDR1 ENHRY, CDR2 SYGVKD. CDR3 length equals 14 residues.

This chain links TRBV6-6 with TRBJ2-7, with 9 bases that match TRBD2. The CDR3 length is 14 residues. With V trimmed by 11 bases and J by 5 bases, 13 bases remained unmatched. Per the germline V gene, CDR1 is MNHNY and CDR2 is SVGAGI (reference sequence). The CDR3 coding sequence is TGTGCCGGGAGGGGTGGTAGCGGGAGCCACGAGCAGTACTTC. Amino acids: CAGRGGSGSHEQYF.

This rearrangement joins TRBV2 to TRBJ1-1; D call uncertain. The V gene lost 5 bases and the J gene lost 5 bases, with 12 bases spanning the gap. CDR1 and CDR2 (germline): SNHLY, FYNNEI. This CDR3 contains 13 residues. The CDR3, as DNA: TGTGCCAGCAGTCAACGAGAGAGGACTGAAGCTTTCTTT. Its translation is CASSQRERTEAFF.

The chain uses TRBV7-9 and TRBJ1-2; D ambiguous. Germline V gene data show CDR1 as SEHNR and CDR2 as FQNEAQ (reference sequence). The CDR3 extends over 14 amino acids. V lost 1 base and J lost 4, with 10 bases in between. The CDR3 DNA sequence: TGTGCCAGCAGCTTAGAACAGAGAATCTATGGCTACACCTTC. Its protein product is CASSLEQRIYGYTF.

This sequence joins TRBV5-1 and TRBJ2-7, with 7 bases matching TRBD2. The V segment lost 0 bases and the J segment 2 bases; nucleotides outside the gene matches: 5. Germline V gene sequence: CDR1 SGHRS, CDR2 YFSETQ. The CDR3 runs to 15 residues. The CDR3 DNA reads TGCGCCAGCAGCTTGGTACCTAGCGGAACCTACGAGCAGTACTTC. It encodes CASSLVPSGTYEQYF.

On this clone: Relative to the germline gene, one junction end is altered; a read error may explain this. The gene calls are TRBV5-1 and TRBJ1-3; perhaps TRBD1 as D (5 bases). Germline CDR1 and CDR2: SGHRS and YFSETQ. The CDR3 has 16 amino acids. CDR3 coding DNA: TGCGCCAGCAGCTTCGGGGGGATCAGCTCTGGAAGCACCATATATTTT. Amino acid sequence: CASSFGGISSGSTIYF.

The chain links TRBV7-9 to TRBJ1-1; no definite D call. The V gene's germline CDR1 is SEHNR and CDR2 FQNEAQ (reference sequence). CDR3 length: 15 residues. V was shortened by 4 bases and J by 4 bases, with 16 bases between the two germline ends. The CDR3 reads CASSSRSSMGTEAFF. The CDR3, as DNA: TGTGCCAGCAGCTCCAGGAGTTCAATGGGCACTGAAGCTTTCTTT.

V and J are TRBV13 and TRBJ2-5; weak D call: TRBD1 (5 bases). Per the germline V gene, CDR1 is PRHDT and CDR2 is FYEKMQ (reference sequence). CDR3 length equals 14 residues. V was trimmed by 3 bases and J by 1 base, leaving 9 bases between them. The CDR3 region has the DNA TGTGCCAGCAGCTTCGACAGACTCCAAGAGACCCAGTACTTC. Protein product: CASSFDRLQETQYF.

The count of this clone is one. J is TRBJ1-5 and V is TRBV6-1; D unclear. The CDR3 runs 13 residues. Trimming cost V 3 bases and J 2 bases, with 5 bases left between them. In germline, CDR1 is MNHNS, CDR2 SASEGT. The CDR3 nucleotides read TGTGCCAGCAGTGATATTGGCAATCAGCCCCAGCATTTT. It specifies CASSDIGNQPQHF.

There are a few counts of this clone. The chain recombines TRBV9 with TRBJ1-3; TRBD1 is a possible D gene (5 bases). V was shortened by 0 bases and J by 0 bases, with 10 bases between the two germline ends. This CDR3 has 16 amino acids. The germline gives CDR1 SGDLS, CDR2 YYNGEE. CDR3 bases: TGTGCCAGCAGCGTAGGACAGCGCTTCTCTGGAAACACCATATATTTT. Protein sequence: CASSVGQRFSGNTIYF.